This TCR beta chain was captured by sequencing in a study of blood T cell repertoires in COVID-19. The overall study: The United States, Italy and Spain supplied acute and convalescent COVID-19 samples. T cells, B-cell-depleted T cells, or PBMCs supplied cDNA or gDNA.

J lost 7 bases, V lost 1 base, and 3 bases had no gene match. CDR1 and CDR2 (germline): KGHSH, LQKENI. There are 13 residues in the CDR3. Original processing notes: By means of reference gene primer amplification, nucleated cell counts were estimated. Sequencing used immunoSEQ multiplex PCR; TCRdb keeps in-frame clones, though not all of them. Clone size and V and J calls were adopted from that table, with D and trimming inferred from the DNA. The sample shows around 260,000 clones, 85% of them seen only once. The TCR sequence derives from a human donor in a cohort sampled during active COVID-19. The sample was peripheral blood. This chain links TRBV18 with TRBJ1-1, with 7 positions matching TRBD1. CDR3 DNA: TGTGCCAGCTCACCACACAGGGGAGGTGAAGCTTTCTTT. Its translation: CASSPHRGGEAFF.